This entry describes one T cell receptor beta chain. What it recognizes is unknown. This record belongs to a study of T cell responses to AZD1222 COVID-19 vaccine. The CDR3 totals 14 residues. The V and J ends lost 5 bases and 0 bases respectively, with 8 bases between them. Germline CDR1 SEHNR, CDR2 FQNEAQ (reference sequence). Study conclusions and caveats: It was only after the peak T cell response that any repertoires were sampled. Increases in Spike-specific TCR breadth and depth were seen after two AZD1222 doses. Epitopes outside B.1.351 and B.1.1.7 mutated regions reportedly drew nearly half of spike TCRs.

Generated by immunoSEQ multiplex PCR, the TCRdb table keeps only in-frame clones and is missing some. Among around 130,000 clones listed, over 90% were seen once. The clonotype comes from an adult in good health. The rearrangement joins TRBV7-9 to TRBJ1-5; D ambiguous. The sample here was peripheral blood, taken on day 0 of AZD1222 vaccination. The DNA of the CDR3 is TGTGCCAGCAGCCGAGAGTATAGCAATCAGCCCCAGCATTTT. Translating gives CASSREYSNQPQHF.